This entry lists 24 T cell receptor beta chains sequenced from one sample in a study of CD4 T cells in relation to SARS-CoV-2 and coronaviruses. CD4+ T cells from unexposed donors were obtained before the COVID-19 pandemic (2011-2018). CD4+ T cells were isolated from the cells after about nine days of culture. Clones were read by immunoSEQ multiplex PCR, and TCRdb kept only the in-frame ones, dropping some. The table lists 20,000 or so clones, 75% to 85% of them singletons, with about 10% in the top ten. Their antigen targets remain unknown. Material for sequencing was CD4+ T cells from PBMCs, cultured in vitro. The receptors originated from a human donor in good health.

The chain employs TRBV11-3 and TRBJ2-1, with a tentative D call TRBD2 (5 bases). The CDR3 consists of 13 residues. Germline assignment: CDR1 SGHNT and CDR2 YENEEA. Trimming pared 5 bases from V and 7 bases from J, leaving 12 bases between. CDR3 DNA sequence: TGTGCCAGCAGCACCTCCCGGGGAAATGAGCAGTTCTTC. This codes for CASSTSRGNEQFF.

The chain employs TRBV19 and TRBJ2-1, with 8 bases fitting TRBD2. J was trimmed by 3 bases and V by 4 bases; bases with no gene match: 11. The CDR3 runs to 17 residues. The germline gives CDR1 LNHDA, CDR2 SQIVND (reference sequence). This CDR3 reads CASSTRSSGSHYNEQFF. DNA of the CDR3: TGTGCCAGTAGTACCCGCTCTAGCGGGTCCCACTACAATGAGCAGTTCTTC.

This chain connects TRBV7-9 to TRBJ1-2, with 9 nucleotides matching TRBD1. V shed 5 bases, J shed 6 bases, and the junction held 10 bases outside the gene matches. Per the germline V gene, CDR1 is SEHNR and CDR2 is FQNEAQ (reference sequence). This CDR3 region has 15 residues. As DNA, the CDR3 is TGTGCCAGCAGCCAAACAGGGGGCGCTTGGGATGGCTACACCTTC. The encoded protein is CASSQTGGAWDGYTF.

The chain recombines TRBV5-4 with TRBJ1-1; D uncertain. The V gene lost 0 bases and the J gene lost 4 bases, with 13 bases spanning the gap. The CDR3 is 15 residues long. CDR1 SGHNT and CDR2 YYREEE come from the germline V gene (reference sequence). The CDR3 loop reads CASSLAASRSTEAFF. The CDR3 DNA reads TGTGCCAGCAGCTTGGCCGCCAGCCGGAGCACTGAAGCTTTCTTT. The complete variable domain, with remaining parts taken from reference TRBV5-4 and TRBJ1-1, reads ETGVTQSPTHLIKTRGQQVTLRCSSQSGHNTVSWYQQALGQGPQFIFQYYREEENGRGNFPPRFSGLQFPNYSSELNVNALELDDSALYLCASSLAASRSTEAFFGQGTRLTVV.

V gene TRBV25-1 combines with J gene TRBJ2-6; D is unclear. Trimming removed 8 bases at V and 1 base at J, with 6 bases between. CDR1 MGHDK and CDR2 SYGVNS come from the germline V gene. This CDR3 is 13 amino acids long. The CDR3 sequence is CASLPSGANVLTF. CDR3 DNA: TGTGCCAGCCTTCCTTCTGGGGCCAACGTCCTGACTTTC.

This clone was counted once. The chain is built from TRBV27 and TRBJ2-7, with 9 bases matching TRBD1. Germline CDR1 is MNHEY and CDR2 is SMNVEV (reference sequence). V was clipped by 6 bases and J by 2 bases; unmatched bases: 8. CDR3 length: 15 amino acids. The CDR3 DNA sequence: TGTGCCAGCAGGTCCTGGGACAGGGATGCCTACGAGCAGTACTTC. This codes for CASRSWDRDAYEQYF.

V gene TRBV24-1 combines with J gene TRBJ2-1; D possibly corresponds to TRBD2 (5 bases). This CDR3 has 17 residues. The germline V and J ends were trimmed by 0 bases and 5 bases, with 16 bases remaining between them. Germline V gene sequence: CDR1 KGHDR, CDR2 SFDVKD. Here the CDR3 DNA reads TGTGCCACCAGTGATTTGCACAACCCCGAGGGAAACAATGAGCAGTTCTTC. As protein: CATSDLHNPEGNNEQFF.

In this sample, this clone turned up once. J is TRBJ2-3 and V is TRBV2, with TRBD2 identical over 12 bases. Germline CDR1 reads SNHLY; CDR2 reads FYNNEI. V trimming: 7 bases; J trimming: 4 bases; junction bases outside the gene matches: 12. The CDR3 has 17 residues. Here the CDR3 reads CASNPSSGRGVADTQYF. The CDR3 DNA follows: TGTGCCAGCAACCCGTCTAGCGGGAGGGGGGTAGCAGATACGCAGTATTTT.

The chain links TRBV11-1 to TRBJ2-3; D call uncertain. The CDR3 sequence is 9 residues long. V was shortened by 4 bases and J by 8 bases, with 1 base between the two germline ends. Germline CDR1 is SGHAT and CDR2 is FQDESV (reference sequence). CDR3 residues: CASSSTQYF. The CDR3 DNA reads TGTGCCAGCAGCTCTACGCAGTATTTT.

This chain uses TRBV2 with TRBJ2-1; D may match TRBD1 or TRBD2 (5 bases each). The germline V gene encodes CDR1 SNHLY and CDR2 FYNNEI. V shed 6 bases and J shed 9 bases, with 18 bases lying between them. The CDR3 is 14 residues long. In nucleotides, the CDR3 is TGTGCCAGCAGACCGGGACGGACCCTAAGTGAGCAGTTCTTC. It is translated as CASRPGRTLSEQFF.

J is TRBJ2-7 and V is TRBV25-1; TRBD2 matches at 8 bases. The CDR3 is made up of 16 amino acids. V lost 1 base and J lost 1; bases outside the gene matches: 6. Germline V lookup: CDR1 MGHDK, CDR2 SYGVNS. CDR3 in amino acids: CASSESGGKGSYEQYF. CDR3 nucleotides: TGTGCCAGCAGTGAATCGGGGGGGAAGGGTTCCTACGAGCAGTACTTC.

This clone was recorded a few times. The rearrangement links TRBV6-2 or TRBV6-3 to TRBJ1-2, with TRBD1 as a possible D gene (5 bases). This CDR3 is 15 amino acids long. The V end was cut by 5 bases, the J end by 5 bases, with 18 bases between. CDR1 is MNHEY and CDR2 is SVGEGT in the germline V gene. Written as DNA, the CDR3 is TGTGCCAGCAGTAAGGGACTTTTCCCGGCGTATGGCTACACCTTC. It encodes CASSKGLFPAYGYTF.

The J gene is TRBJ2-5, the V gene TRBV5-1, with a tentative D call TRBD2 (7 bases). The CDR3 loop spans 15 amino acids. V was shortened by 3 bases and J by 1 base, with 13 bases between the two germline ends. Germline V gene sequence: CDR1 SGHRS, CDR2 YFSETQ. The CDR3 nucleotides are TGCGCCAGCAGCTCGGGAGGACAGCTCCAAGAGACCCAGTACTTC. Translated, it gives CASSSGGQLQETQYF.

This clone has a handful of counts. A read error may produce the germline difference seen at one junction end. This rearrangement joins TRBV5-4 to TRBJ1-3; D gene unclear. The CDR3 covers 12 residues. From germline, CDR1 is SGHNT and CDR2 YYREEE (reference sequence). The chain's CDR3 is CASSLDGNTIYF. The DNA of the CDR3 is TGTGCCAGCAGTTTGGATGGAAACACCATATATTTT.

The rearrangement links TRBV18 to TRBJ2-7; 10 bases fit TRBD2. CDR1 is KGHSH, CDR2 LQKENI, per germline. V was clipped by 3 bases and J by 7 bases; unmatched bases: 9. This CDR3 is built from 15 residues. CDR3 sequence reads: CASSPLSGRAGEQYF. CDR3 coding DNA: TGTGCCAGCTCACCCTTGAGCGGGAGGGCCGGTGAGCAGTACTTC.

V is TRBV6-2 or TRBV6-3 and J is TRBJ2-1; D not certain. Germline CDR1 is MNHEY and CDR2 is SVGEGT. The CDR3 totals 12 residues. The V end lost 2 bases, the J end lost 7 bases, and 6 bases lay between the germline ends. CDR3 DNA: TGTGCCAGCAGTTACGGAGAGAATGAGCAGTTCTTC. This sequence encodes CASSYGENEQFF.

The chain links TRBV19 to TRBJ2-1; 11 bases fit TRBD1. CDR1 is LNHDA and CDR2 is SQIVND in the germline V gene (reference sequence). V dropped 4 bases and J dropped 2; count of bases not matched to a gene: 7. CDR3 length: 17 amino acids. CDR3: CASSTRTGGVAYNEQFF. The DNA for the CDR3 is TGTGCCAGTAGTACACGGACAGGGGGCGTCGCCTACAATGAGCAGTTCTTC.

The gene calls are TRBV6-2 or TRBV6-3 and TRBJ1-2; weak D call: TRBD1 (6 bases). Trimming took off 5 bases at V and 2 bases at J, with 18 bases between the two ends. The CDR3 has 16 residues. Germline V gene data show CDR1 as MNHEY and CDR2 as SVGEGT. CDR3 in DNA: TGTGCCAGCAGTGGACCCGACAGGTCCGAGAACTATGGCTACACCTTC. Its protein is CASSGPDRSENYGYTF.

This chain uses TRBV2 with TRBJ1-1, with 9 bases identical to TRBD1. V gave up 9 bases and J gave up 4 bases; unmatched junction bases: 6. CDR3 length: 13 amino acids. Per germline, CDR1 SNHLY and CDR2 FYNNEI. CDR3 in amino acids: CASKTGGFTEAFF. CDR3 bases: TGTGCCAGTAAGACAGGGGGGTTCACTGAAGCTTTCTTT.

The genes are TRBV4-1 and TRBJ2-7; 8 bases agree with TRBD1. This CDR3 has 14 amino acids. V shed 3 bases and J 6 bases; nucleotides not matched to a gene: 7. Germline CDR1 MGHRA, CDR2 YSYEKL. CDR3 sequence (DNA): TGCGCCAGCAGCCATCCCACCAGGGGGCCCGAGCAGTACTTC. The encoded protein is CASSHPTRGPEQYF.

The gene calls are TRBV3-1 (or the pseudogene TRBV3-2) and TRBJ2-4; 7 nucleotides line up with TRBD1. The CDR3 spans 14 residues. CDR1 is LGHDT and CDR2 is YNNKEL in the germline V gene (reference sequence). The V and J ends lost 4 bases and 1 base, in that order; junction bases with no gene match: 1. Written as DNA, the CDR3 is TGTGCCAGCAGCCTACAGGGGGCCAAAAACATTCAGTACTTC. Translation gives CASSLQGAKNIQYF.

This clone occurred a few times. This rearrangement joins TRBV4-2 to TRBJ2-2, with D hard to call. The V end lost 2 bases, the J end lost 5 bases, and 3 bases lay between the germline ends. There are 12 residues in the CDR3. Germline V CDR1 and CDR2: LGHNA, YNFKEQ. The CDR3 loop reads CASSQLTGELFF. CDR3 nucleotides: TGTGCCAGCAGCCAATTAACCGGGGAGCTGTTTTTT.

This rearrangement joins TRBV19 to TRBJ2-2; D remains ambiguous. The V gene lost 7 bases and the J gene lost 0 bases, with 15 bases spanning the gap. Germline CDR1 reads LNHDA; CDR2 reads SQIVND (reference sequence). CDR3 length: 16 residues. The CDR3 spells CASKPGSHPNTGELFF. CDR3 nucleotide sequence: TGTGCCAGTAAACCAGGATCCCACCCGAACACCGGGGAGCTGTTTTTT.

The chain combines TRBV24-1 with TRBJ2-3; weak D call: TRBD2 (6 bases). V lost 4 bases and J lost 4, with 11 bases in between. CDR1 is KGHDR and CDR2 is SFDVKD in the germline V gene. The CDR3 is 14 residues long. The CDR3 nucleotides are TGTGCCACCAGTGAATCAAGCGGGTCAGATACGCAGTATTTT. This codes for CATSESSGSDTQYF.